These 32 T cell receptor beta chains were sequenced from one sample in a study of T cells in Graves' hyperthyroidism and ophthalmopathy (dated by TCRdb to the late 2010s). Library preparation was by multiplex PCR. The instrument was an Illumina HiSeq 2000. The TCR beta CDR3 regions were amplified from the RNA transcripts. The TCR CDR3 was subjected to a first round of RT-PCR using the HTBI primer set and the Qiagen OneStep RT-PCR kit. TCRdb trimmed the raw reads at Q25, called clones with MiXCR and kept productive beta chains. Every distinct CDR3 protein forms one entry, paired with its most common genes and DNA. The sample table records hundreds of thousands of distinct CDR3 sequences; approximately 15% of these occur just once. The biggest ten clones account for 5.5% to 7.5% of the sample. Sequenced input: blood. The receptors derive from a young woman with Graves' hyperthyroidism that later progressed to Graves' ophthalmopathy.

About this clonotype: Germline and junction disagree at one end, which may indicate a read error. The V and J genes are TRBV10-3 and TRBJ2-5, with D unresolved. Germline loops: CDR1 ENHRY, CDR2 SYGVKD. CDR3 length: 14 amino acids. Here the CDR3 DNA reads TGTGCCATCAGTGAGTCTCAGTTCCAAGGGACCCAGTACTTC. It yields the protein CAISESQFQGTQYF.

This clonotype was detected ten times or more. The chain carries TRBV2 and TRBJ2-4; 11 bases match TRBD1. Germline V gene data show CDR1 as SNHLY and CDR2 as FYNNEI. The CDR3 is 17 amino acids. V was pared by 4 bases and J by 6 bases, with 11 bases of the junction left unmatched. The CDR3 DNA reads TGTGCCAGCAGTGTACCGGGACAGGGGGAATCAGGAAACATTCAGTACTTC. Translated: CASSVPGQGESGNIQYF.

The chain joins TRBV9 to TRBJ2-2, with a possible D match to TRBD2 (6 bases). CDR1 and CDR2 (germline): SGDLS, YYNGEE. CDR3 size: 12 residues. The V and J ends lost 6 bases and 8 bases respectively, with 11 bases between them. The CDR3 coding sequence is TGTGCCAGCATTGGCGGGACGGGGGAGCTGTTTTTT. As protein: CASIGGTGELFF.

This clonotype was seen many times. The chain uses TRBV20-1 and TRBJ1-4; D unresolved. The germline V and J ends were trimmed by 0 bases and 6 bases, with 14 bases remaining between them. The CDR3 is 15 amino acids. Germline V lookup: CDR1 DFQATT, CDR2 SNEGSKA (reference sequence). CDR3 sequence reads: CSARDLRREDEKLFF. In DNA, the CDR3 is TGCAGTGCTAGAGATCTTCGACGTGAGGATGAAAAACTGTTTTTT.

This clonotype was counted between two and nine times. The CDR3 nucleotides are TGCGCCACCCCCTGCCGGGGGGAGGGAGACAATCAGCCCCAGCATTTT. Translation gives CATPCRGEGDNQPQHF. This chain connects TRBV5-1 to TRBJ1-5; D possibly corresponds to TRBD1 (5 bases). Trimming took 9 bases from V and 3 from J, leaving 22 bases between them. This CDR3 region has 16 residues. Germline CDR1 reads SGHRS; CDR2 reads YFSETQ.

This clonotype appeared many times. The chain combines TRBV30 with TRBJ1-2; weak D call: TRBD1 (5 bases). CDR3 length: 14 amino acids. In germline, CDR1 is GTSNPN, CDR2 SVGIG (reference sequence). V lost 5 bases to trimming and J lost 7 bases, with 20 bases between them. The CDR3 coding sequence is TGTGCCTGGGGTTTAGGGGCGACGCCGCGTGGCTACACCTTC. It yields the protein CAWGLGATPRGYTF. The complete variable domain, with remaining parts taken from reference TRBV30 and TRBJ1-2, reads SQTIHQWPATLVQPVGSPLSLECTVEGTSNPNLYWYRQAAGRGLQLLFYSVGIGQISSEVPQNLSASRPQDRQFILSSKKLLLSDSGFYLCAWGLGATPRGYTFGSGTRLTVV.

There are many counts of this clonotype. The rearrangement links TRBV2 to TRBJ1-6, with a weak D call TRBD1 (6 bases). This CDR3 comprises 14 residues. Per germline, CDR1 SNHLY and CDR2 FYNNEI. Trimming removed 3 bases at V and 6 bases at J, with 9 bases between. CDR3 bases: TGTGCCAGCAGTGACAGGGGCAGTAATTCACCCCTCCACTTT. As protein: CASSDRGSNSPLHF.

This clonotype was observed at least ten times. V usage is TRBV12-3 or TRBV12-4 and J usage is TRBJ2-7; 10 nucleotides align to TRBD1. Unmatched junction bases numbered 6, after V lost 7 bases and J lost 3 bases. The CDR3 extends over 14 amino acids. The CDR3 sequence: CASKDRGHGYEQYF. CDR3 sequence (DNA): TGTGCCAGCAAAGACAGGGGGCATGGCTACGAGCAGTACTTC.

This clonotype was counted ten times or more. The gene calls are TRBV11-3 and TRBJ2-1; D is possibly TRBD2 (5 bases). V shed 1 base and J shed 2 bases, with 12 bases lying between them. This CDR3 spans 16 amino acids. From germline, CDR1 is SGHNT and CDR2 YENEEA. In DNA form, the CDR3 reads TGTGCCAGCAGCTTAGTAACTAGTCGCGCCTACAATGAGCAGTTCTTC. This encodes CASSLVTSRAYNEQFF.

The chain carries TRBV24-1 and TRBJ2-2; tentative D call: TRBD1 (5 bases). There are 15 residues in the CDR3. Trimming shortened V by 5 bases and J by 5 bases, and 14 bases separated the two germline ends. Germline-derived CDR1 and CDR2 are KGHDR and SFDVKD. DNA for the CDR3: TGTGCCACCAGTGCTAGATCGACAGTTACCGGGGAGCTGTTTTTT. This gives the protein CATSARSTVTGELFF.

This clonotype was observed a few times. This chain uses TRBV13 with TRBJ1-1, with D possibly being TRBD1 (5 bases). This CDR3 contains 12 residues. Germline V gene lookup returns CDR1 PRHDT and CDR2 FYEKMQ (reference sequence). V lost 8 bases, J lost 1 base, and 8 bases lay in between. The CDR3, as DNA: TGTGCCAGCGCGGGGGGGAACACTGAAGCTTTCTTT. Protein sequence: CASAGGNTEAFF. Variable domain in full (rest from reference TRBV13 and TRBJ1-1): AAGVIQSPRHLIKEKRETATLKCYPIPRHDTVYWYQQGPGQDPQFLISFYEKMQSDKGSIPDRFSAQQFSDYHSELNMSSLELGDSALYFCASAGGNTEAFFGQGTRLTVV.

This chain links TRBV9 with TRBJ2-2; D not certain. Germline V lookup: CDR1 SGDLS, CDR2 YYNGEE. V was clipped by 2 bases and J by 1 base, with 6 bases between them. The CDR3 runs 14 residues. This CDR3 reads CASSVTENTGELFF. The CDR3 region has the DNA TGTGCCAGCAGCGTTACGGAGAACACCGGGGAGCTGTTTTTT. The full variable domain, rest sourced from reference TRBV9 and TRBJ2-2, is DSGVTQTPKHLITATGQRVTLRCSPRSGDLSVYWYQQSLDQGLQFLIQYYNGEERAKGNILERFSAQQFPDLHSELNLSSLELGDSALYFCASSVTENTGELFFGEGSRLTVL.

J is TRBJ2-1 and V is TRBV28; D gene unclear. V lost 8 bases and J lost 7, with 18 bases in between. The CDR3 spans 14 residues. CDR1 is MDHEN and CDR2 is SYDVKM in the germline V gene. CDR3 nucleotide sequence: TGTGCCAGCGGCATACTACGGGTGAGGAATGAGCAGTTCTTC. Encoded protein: CASGILRVRNEQFF.

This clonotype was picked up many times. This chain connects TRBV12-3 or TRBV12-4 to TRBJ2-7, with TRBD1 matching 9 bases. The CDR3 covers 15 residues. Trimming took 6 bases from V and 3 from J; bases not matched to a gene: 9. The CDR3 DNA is TGTGCCAGCAGCCGCCGACAGGGGGGTCTCTACGAGCAGTACTTC. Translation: CASSRRQGGLYEQYF.

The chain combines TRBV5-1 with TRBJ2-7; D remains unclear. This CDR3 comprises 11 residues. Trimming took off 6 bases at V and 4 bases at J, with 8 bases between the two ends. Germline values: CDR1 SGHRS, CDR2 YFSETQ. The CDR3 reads CASNKGYEQYF. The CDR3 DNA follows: TGCGCCAGCAACAAGGGATACGAGCAGTACTTC.

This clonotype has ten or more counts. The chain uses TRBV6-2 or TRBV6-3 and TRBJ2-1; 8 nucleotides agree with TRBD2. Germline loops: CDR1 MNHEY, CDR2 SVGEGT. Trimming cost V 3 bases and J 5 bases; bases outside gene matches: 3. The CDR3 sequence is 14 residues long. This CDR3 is CASSYGLAHNEQFF. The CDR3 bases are TGTGCCAGCAGTTATGGACTAGCCCACAATGAGCAGTTCTTC.

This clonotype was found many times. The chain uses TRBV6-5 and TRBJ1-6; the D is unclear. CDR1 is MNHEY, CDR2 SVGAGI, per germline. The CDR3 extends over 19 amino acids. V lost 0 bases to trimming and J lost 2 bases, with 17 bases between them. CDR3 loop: CASSYSWTPRGTYNSPLHF. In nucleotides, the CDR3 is TGTGCCAGCAGTTACTCGTGGACTCCTCGAGGGACCTATAATTCACCCCTCCACTTT.

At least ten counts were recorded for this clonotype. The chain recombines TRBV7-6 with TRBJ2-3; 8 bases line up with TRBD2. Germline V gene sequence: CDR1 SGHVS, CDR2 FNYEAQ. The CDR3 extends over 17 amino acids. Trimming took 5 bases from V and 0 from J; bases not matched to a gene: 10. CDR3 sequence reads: CASSVPPGGTSTDTQYF. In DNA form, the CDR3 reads TGTGCCAGCAGCGTCCCCCCGGGGGGGACAAGCACAGATACGCAGTATTTT.

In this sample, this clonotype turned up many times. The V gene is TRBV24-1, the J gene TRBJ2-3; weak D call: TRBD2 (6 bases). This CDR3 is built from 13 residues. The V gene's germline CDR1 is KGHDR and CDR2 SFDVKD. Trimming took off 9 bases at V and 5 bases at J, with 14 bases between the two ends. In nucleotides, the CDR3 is TGTGCCACCCGGGACGGGGGTAGAGATACGCAGTATTTT. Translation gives CATRDGGRDTQYF.

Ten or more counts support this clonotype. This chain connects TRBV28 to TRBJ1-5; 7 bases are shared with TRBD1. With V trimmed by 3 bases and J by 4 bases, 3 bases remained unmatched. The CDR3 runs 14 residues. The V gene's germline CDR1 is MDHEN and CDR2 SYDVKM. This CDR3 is CASSFLTGNQPQHF. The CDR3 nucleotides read TGTGCCAGCAGTTTCCTGACAGGGAATCAGCCCCAGCATTTT.

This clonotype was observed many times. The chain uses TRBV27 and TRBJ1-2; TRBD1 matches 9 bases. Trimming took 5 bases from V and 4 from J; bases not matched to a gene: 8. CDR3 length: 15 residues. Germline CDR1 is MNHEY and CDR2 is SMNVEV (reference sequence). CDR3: CASSPRDREGYGYTF. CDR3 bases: TGTGCCAGCAGTCCAAGGGACAGGGAGGGCTATGGCTACACCTTC.

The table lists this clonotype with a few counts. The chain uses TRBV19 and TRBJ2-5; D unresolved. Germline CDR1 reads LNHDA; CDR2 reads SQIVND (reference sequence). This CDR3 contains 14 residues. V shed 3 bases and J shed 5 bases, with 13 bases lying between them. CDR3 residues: CASSMFGWRETQYF. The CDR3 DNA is TGTGCCAGTAGTATGTTCGGGTGGCGGGAGACCCAGTACTTC. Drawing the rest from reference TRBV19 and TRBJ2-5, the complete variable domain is DGGITQSPKYLFRKEGQNVTLSCEQNLNHDAMYWYRQDPGQGLRLIYYSQIVNDFQKGDIAEGYSVSREKKESFPLTVTSAQKNPTAFYLCASSMFGWRETQYFGPGTRLLVL.

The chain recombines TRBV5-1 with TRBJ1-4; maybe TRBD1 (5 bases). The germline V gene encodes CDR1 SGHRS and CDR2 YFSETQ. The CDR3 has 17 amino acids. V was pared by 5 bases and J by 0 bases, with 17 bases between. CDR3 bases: TGCGCCAGCAGAGACGGGACGCAAAGAGCAACTAATGAAAAACTGTTTTTT. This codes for CASRDGTQRATNEKLFF.

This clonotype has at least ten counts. The CDR3 DNA sequence: TGTGCCAGCAGCATTGACCAGCTCTCCAATGAGCAGTTCTTC. It translates to CASSIDQLSNEQFF. The rearrangement uses TRBV11-2 and TRBJ2-1, with D unclear. The CDR3 extends over 14 amino acids. Deletions cut 5 bases from V and 6 bases from J, with 14 bases between. Germline V gives CDR1 SGHAT, CDR2 FQNNGV.

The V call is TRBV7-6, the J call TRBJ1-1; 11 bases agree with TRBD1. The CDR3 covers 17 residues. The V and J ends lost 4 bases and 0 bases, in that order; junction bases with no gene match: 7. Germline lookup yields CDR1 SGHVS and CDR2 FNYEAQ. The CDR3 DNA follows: TGTGCCAGCAGCTACTCCGGGACAGGGGGTCTGAACACTGAAGCTTTCTTT. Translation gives CASSYSGTGGLNTEAFF.

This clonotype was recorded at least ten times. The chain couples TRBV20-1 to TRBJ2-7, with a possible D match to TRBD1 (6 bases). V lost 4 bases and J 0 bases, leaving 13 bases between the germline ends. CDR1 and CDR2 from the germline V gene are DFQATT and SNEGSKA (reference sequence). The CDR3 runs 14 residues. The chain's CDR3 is CSAKIRDTSYEQYF. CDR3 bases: TGCAGTGCTAAAATCCGGGACACCTCCTACGAGCAGTACTTC.

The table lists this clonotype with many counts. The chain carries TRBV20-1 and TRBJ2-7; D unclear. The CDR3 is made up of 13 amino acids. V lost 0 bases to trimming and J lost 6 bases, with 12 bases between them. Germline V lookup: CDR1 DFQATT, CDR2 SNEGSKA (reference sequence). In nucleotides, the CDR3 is TGCAGTGCTAGAGAGATAACGGAGAGCGAGCAGTACTTC. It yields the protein CSAREITESEQYF.

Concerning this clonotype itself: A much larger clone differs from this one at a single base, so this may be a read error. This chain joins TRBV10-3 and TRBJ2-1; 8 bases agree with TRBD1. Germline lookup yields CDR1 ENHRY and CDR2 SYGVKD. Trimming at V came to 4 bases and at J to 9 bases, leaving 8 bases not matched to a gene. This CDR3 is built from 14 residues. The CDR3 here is CAISGGSTGGEQFF. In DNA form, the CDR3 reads TGTGCCATCAGTGGAGGATCTACAGGGGGTGAGCAGTTCTTC.

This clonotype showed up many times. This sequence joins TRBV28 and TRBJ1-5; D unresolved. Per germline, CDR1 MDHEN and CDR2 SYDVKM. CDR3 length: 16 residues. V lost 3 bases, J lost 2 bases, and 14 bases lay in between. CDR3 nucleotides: TGTGCCAGCAGTTTTAGGGCCATCTGGGGCAATCAGCCCCAGCATTTT. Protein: CASSFRAIWGNQPQHF.

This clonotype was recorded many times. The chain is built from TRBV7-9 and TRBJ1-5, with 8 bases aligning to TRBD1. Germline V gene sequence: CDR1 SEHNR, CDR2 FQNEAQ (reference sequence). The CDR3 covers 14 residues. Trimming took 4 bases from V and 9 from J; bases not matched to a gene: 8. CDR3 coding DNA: TGTGCCAGCAGCTCGGACAGGGATCCTGGGCCCCAGCATTTT. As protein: CASSSDRDPGPQHF.

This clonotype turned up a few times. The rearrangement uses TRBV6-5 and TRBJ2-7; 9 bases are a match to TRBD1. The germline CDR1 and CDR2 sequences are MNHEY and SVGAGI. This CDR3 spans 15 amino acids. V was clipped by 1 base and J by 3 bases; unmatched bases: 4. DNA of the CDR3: TGTGCCAGCAGTTACTTGACAGGGGGGGACTACGAGCAGTACTTC. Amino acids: CASSYLTGGDYEQYF.

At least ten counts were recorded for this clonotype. CDR3 amino acids: CASSMLWGADQPQHF. In nucleotides, the CDR3 is TGTGCCAGCAGTATGCTCTGGGGGGCCGATCAGCCCCAGCATTTT. The chain has TRBV28 and TRBJ1-5; maybe TRBD1 (6 bases). Germline loops: CDR1 MDHEN, CDR2 SYDVKM. Trimming removed 5 bases from V and 5 bases from J, with 16 bases in between. The CDR3 length is 15 residues.